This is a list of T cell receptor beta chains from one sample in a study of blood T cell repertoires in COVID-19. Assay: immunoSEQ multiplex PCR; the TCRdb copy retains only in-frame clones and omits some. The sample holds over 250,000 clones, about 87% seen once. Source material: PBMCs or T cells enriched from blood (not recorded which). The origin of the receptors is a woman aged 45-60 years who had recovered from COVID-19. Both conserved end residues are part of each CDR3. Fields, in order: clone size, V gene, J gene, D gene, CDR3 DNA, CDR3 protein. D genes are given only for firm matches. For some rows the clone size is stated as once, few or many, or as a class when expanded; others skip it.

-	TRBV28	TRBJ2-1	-	TGTGCCAGCAGTTCCTATACCAAGATGGTCTTC	CASSSYTKMVF
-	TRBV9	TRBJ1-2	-	TGTGCCAGCAGCGTAGGACCAGGGACTGTCACTTATGGCTACACCTTC	CASSVGPGTVTYGYTF
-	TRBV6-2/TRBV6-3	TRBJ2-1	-	TGTGCCAGCAGTTCCCATGGGGGGTACAATGAGCAGTTCTTC	CASSSHGGYNEQFF
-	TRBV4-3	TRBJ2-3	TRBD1	TGCGCCAGCAGCCAAGGACAGGGGGCAACAGATACGCAGTATTTT	CASSQGQGATDTQYF
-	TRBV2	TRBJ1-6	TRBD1	TGTGCCAGCAGGGGGACAGTCAATTCACCCCTCCACTTT	CASRGTVNSPLHF
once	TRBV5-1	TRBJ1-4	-	TGCGCCAGCAGCCCGACAGGACCGATTTCAACTAATGAAAAACTGTTTTTT	CASSPTGPISTNEKLFF
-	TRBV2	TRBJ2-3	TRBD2	TGTGCCAGCAGTGGCACATGGGGGGGGAGAGATACGCAGTATTTT	CASSGTWGGRDTQYF
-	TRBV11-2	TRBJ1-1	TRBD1	TGTGCCAGCAAAGAAATCCAGGGGGCGACTGAAGCTTTCTTT	CASKEIQGATEAFF
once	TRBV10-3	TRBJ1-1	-	TGTGCCATCAGTGAGTCGATACCTAGTCAGCAGAACACTGAAGCTTTCTTT	CAISESIPSQQNTEAFF
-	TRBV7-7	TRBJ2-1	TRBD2	TGTGCTAGCAGCTTAGCGGGTCTAGCGGGTCACAATGAGCAGTTCTTC	CASSLAGLAGHNEQFF
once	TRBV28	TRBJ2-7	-	TGTGCCAGCAGTTTATGGGCCCGGGAAACCTACGAGCAGTACTTC	CASSLWARETYEQYF
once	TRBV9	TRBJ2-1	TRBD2	TGTGCCAGCAGCTCAATGGGACTAGCGGGAGGCAATGAGCAGTTCTTC	CASSSMGLAGGNEQFF
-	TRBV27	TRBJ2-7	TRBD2	TGTGCCAGCAGTTTACATACGGGAGCGGGGGAGCAGTACTTC	CASSLHTGAGEQYF
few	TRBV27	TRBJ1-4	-	TGTGCCAGCAGTGACGGGAGGTGGGGGAATGAAAAACTGTTTTTT	CASSDGRWGNEKLFF